This T cell receptor beta chain was sequenced for a study of T cells after posttransplantation cyclophosphamide. Data came from immunoSEQ multiplex PCR; TCRdb stores just in-frame clones and leaves some out. This sample has around 50,000 clones, with approximately 90% found just once. Germline lookup yields CDR1 SGHDN and CDR2 FVKESK. The CDR3 totals 14 residues. Trimming took off 1 base at V and 7 bases at J, with 11 bases between the two ends. This clone was seen a single time. The chain uses TRBV14 and TRBJ1-5, with D possibly being TRBD1 (6 bases). The sequencing sample was made of PBMCs. The origin of this receptor is a woman aged 50 to 60 in good health and a related stem cell transplant donor. CDR3 bases: TGTGCCAGCAGCCAAGGGGGAACAGGGCAGCCCCAGCATTTT. Its translation is CASSQGGTGQPQHF.